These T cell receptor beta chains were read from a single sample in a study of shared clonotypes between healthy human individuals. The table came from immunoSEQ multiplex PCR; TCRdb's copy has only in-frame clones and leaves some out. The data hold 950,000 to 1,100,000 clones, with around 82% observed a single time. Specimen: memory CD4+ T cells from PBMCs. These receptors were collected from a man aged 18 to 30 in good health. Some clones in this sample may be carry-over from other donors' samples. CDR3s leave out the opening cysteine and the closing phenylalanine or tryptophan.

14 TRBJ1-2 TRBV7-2 DSSLASGQSNYGYT
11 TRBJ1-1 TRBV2 ASRGTAMNEAF
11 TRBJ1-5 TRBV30 AWRRDSNQPQH
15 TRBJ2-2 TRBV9 ASSSTPGTLGAGELF
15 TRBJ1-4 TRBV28 ASPPRGGGVTNEKLF
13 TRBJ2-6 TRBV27 ASSTQGAGANVLT
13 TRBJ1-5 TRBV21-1 ASRHSGREDQPQH
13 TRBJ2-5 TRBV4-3 ASSQTGGPGETQY
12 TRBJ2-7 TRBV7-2 ASSLRAGVDEQY
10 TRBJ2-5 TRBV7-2 ASSSLSETQY
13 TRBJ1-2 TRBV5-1 ASSLGTGRTSGYT
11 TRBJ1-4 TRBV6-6 ASSRWTGEKLF
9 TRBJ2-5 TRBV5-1 ASSYEETQY
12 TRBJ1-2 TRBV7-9 ASSTQRGNYGYT
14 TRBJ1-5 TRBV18 ASSPGAGYSNQPQH
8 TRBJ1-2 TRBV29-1 SVETGSYT
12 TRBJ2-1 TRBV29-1 SAEGGRGYNEQF
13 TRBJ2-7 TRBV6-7 ASSPDSGRVYEQY
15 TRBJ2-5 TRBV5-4 ASSLGLAGGMGETQY
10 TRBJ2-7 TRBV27 ASSLRGGEQY
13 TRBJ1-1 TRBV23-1 ASSHWTGFNTEAF
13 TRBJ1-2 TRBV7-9 ASRQAGQSTYGYT
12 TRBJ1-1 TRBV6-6 ASSWNEGDTEAF
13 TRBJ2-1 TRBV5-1 ASSSEGNQYNEQF
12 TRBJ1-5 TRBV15 ATHVWGSNQPQH
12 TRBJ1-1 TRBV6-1 ASWIDRPNTEAF
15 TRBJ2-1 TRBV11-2 ASSFRLAGEGSNEQF
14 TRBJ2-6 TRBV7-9 ASSLASDSGANVLT
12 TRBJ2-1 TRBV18 ASSPPGLPYEQF
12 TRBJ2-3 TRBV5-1 ASSRGRGTDTQY
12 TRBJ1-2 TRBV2 ASIRREVVHGYT
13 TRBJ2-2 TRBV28 ASSLWTGGTGELF
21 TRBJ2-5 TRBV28 ASSFWQGATSGRRIGTQETQY
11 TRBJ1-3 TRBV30 AWSVGAGNTIY
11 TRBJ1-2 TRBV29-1 SVATQGAGGYT
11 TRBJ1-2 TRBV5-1 ASSPIGGDGYT
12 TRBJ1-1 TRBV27 ASSLLGGASEAF